This record covers a single T cell receptor beta chain. The antigen remains undetermined. CDR1 and CDR2 (germline): SEHNR, FQNEAQ (reference sequence). The CDR3 extends over 13 amino acids. The V end lost 11 bases, the J end lost 0 bases, and 11 bases lay between the germline ends. Amplification used 60 V beta primers and 13 J beta primers. Clones were read by immunoSEQ multiplex PCR, and TCRdb kept only the in-frame ones, dropping some. This table holds fewer than 25,000 clones, 89% found once. Time point of the sample: after dendritic cell vaccination, including at tumor progression/relapse. This sample is part of a study of glioma-infiltrating T cells after dendritic cell vaccination. The overall study: Autologous tumor lysate-pulsed dendritic cell vaccination was given between the early 2000s and the early 2010s. Dendritic cells derived from monocytes and pulsed with autologous tumor lysate formed the vaccine. Study-wide results and caveats: Complete blood and tumor specimen sets were limited to few patients.

The sample here was blood, taken after dendritic cell vaccination. This sequence was found in a human donor with glioblastoma. This chain links TRBV7-9 with TRBJ2-1; weak D call: TRBD2 (6 bases). CDR3 region: CAGGGGSYNEQFF. CDR3 coding DNA: TGTGCCGGTGGGGGAGGCTCCTACAATGAGCAGTTCTTC. The full variable domain, in which reference TRBV7-9 and TRBJ2-1 provide the parts outside the CDR3, is DTGVSQNPRHKITKRGQNVTFRCDPISEHNRLYWYRQTLGQGPEFLTYFQNEAQLEKSRLLSDRFSAERPKGSFSTLEIQRTEQGDSAMYLCAGGGGSYNEQFFGPGTRLTVL.